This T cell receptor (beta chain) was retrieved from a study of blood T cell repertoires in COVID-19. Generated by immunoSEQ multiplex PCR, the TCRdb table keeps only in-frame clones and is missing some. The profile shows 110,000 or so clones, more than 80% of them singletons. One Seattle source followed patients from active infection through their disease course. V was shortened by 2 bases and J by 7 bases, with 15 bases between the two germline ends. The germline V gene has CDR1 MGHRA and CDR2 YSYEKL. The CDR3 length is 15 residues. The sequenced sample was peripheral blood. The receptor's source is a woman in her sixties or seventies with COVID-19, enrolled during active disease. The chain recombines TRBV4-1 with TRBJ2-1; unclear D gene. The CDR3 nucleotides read TGCGCCAGCAGCCAAACCTCCCACGTCGGGAATGAGCAGTTCTTC. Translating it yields CASSQTSHVGNEQFF.